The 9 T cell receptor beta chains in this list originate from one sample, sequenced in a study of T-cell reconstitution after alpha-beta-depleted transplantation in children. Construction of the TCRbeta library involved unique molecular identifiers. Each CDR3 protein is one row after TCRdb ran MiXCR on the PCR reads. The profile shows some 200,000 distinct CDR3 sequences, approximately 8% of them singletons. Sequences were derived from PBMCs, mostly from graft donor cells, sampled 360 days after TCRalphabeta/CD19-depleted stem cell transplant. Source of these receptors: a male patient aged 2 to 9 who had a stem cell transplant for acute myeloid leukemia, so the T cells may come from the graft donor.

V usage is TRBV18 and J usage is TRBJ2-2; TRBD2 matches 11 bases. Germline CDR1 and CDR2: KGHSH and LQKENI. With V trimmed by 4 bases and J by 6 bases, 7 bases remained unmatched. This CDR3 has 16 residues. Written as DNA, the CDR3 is TGTGCCAGCTCACAACCGGGACTAGCGGCACCCGGGGAGCTGTTTTTT. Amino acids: CASSQPGLAAPGELFF.

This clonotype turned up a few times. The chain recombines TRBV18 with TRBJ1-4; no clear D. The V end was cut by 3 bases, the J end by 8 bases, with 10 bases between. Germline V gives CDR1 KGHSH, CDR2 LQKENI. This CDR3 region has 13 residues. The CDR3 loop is CASSPIGPEKLFF. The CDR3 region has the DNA TGTGCCAGCTCACCGATTGGGCCGGAAAAACTGTTTTTT.

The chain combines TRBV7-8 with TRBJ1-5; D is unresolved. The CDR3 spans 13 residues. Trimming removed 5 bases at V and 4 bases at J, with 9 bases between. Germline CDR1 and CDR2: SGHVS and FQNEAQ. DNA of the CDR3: TGTGCCAGCAGCCCCCACAGTAATCAGCCCCAGCATTTT. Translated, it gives CASSPHSNQPQHF.

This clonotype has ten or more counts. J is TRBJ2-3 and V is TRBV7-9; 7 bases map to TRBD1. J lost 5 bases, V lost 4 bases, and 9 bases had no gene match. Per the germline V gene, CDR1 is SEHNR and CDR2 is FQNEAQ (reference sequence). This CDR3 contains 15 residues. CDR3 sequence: CASSSTSTGIDTQYF. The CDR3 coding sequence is TGTGCCAGCAGCTCCACCTCGACAGGGATAGATACGCAGTATTTT.

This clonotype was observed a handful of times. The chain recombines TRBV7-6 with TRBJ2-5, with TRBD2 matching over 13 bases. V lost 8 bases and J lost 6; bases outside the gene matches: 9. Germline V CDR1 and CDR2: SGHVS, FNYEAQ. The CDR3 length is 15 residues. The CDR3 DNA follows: TGTGCCAGCCGGATACTAGCGGGGGGGCTACAGACCCAGTACTTC. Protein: CASRILAGGLQTQYF.

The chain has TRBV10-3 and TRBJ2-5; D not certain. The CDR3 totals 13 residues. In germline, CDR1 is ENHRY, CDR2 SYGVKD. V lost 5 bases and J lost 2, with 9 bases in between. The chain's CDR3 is CAISSQQQETQYF. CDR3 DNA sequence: TGTGCCATCAGTAGCCAGCAGCAAGAGACCCAGTACTTC.

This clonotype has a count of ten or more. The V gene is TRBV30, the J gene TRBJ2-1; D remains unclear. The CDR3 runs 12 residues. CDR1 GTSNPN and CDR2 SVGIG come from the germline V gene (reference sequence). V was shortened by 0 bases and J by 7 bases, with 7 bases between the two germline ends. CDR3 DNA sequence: TGTGCCTGGAGTGTACCCCGAAATGAGCAGTTCTTC. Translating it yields CAWSVPRNEQFF.

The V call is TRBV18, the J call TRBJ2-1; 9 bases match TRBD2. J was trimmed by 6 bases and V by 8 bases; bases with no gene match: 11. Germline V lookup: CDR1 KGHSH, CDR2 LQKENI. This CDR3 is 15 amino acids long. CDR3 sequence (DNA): TGTGCCAGCGGGGACCGGCTAGCGGGAAGCAATGAGCAGTTCTTC. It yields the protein CASGDRLAGSNEQFF.

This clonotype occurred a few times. CDR3 sequence reads: CASSYTSGANVLTF. In nucleotides, the CDR3 is TGTGCCAGCAGTTACACCTCTGGGGCCAACGTCCTGACTTTC. The J gene is TRBJ2-6, the V gene TRBV6-5; D remains unclear. The V end was cut by 2 bases, the J end by 0 bases, with 2 bases between. Looked up from germline, CDR1 is MNHEY and CDR2 is SVGAGI. There are 14 residues in the CDR3.